This T cell receptor beta chain was observed in a study of cytomegalovirus exposure and HLA in healthy donors. Study-level findings and limits: Reported results showed that the classifier diagnosed cytomegalovirus status with high specificity and sensitivity. Many donors carried some public TCRs, although rarity characterized most TCR sequences. The study flagged about 160 TCR beta chains as cytomegalovirus-associated. First-cohort TCR clusters tended to co-occur in the 130 or so validation repertoires, a later analysis found.

Note on this clone: The antigen is unknown. Within the sample, other DNA sequences also encode this same CDR3.

The CDR3 is 12 residues long. The V end lost 3 bases, the J end lost 5 bases, and 8 bases lay between the germline ends. The V gene's germline CDR1 is SNHLY and CDR2 FYNNEI. Profiling relied on immunoSEQ multiplex PCR, and the TCRdb table lists in-frame clones only, not all of them. The sample has more than 55,000 clones; roughly 94% are singletons. Sequences were obtained from PBMCs. The TCR sequence derives from a woman aged 18-35 years in good health and CMV-seronegative. The rearrangement joins TRBV2 to TRBJ2-7; D is uncertain. The CDR3, as DNA: TGTGCCAGCAGTGATGGTCAGGACGAGCAGTACTTC. Its translation: CASSDGQDEQYF.